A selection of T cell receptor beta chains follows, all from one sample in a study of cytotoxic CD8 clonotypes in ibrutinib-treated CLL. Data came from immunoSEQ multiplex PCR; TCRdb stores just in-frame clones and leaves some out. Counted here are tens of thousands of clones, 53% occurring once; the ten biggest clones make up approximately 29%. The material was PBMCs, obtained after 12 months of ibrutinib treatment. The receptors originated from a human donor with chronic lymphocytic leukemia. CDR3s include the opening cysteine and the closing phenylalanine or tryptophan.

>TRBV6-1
CAIKGGRSGWSYTF
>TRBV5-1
CASSLEEGRTEAFF
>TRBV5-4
CASSPGGAEVYEQYF
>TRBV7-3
CASSPGDSEQFF
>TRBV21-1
CASSPRLAKYNEQFF
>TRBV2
CASSPEKLASSTDTQYF
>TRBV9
CASSVFGGDEQYF
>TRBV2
CASSGTKGGANSPLHF
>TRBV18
CASSPRQGAENTEAFF
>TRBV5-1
CASSGTAYGYTF
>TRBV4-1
CASSPESGPMDQYF
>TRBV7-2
CASSLVSALGGELFF
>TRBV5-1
CASSFGPLNTEAFF
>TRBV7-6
CASSLRGKGSEQFF
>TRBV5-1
CASSFYSNTEAFF
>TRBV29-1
CSVGGASDEQFF
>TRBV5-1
CASSHGLAGNLAGELFF
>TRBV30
CAWSGSGRAGEQYF
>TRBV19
CASSIVGQGNTEAFF
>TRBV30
CAWSVRQVQMNTEAFF
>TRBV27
CASSFSGSGSYNEQFF
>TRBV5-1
CASSITGTSGRYEQYF
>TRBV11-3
CASSLGVSSGSSDEQFF
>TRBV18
CASSPPAGELATYTGELFF
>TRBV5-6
CASSLGFYNYGYTF
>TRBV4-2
CASSFGGYTDTQYF
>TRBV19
CASSIRGTSGAYNEQFF
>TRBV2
CASMRDSNQPQHF
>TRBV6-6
CASSGGSDTQYF
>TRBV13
CASTAASGSSEQYF
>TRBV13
CASSLTLVNSPLHF
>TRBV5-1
CASSFGGAVGEKLFF
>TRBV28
CASNIRQINYGYTF
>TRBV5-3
CASSFGHLNTEAFF
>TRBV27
CASSSQTVGQPQHF
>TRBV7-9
CASTFREAPYEQYF
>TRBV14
CASSQERLAEYEQYF